This T cell receptor (beta chain) was sequenced during a study of T cells of healthy individuals. Many counts were recorded for this clonotype. TCRdb re-called the 5' RACE reads through MiXCR, storing one row per CDR3 protein. The data show around 40,000 distinct CDR3 sequences, with approximately 4.5% seen just once and over 8.5% held by the top ten. This sequence was found in a human donor in good health.

Here the CDR3 DNA reads TGTGCCAGCAGCCAAGGGTTACCACTAGAAGGGTCAGATACGCAGTATTTT. Its protein product is CASSQGLPLEGSDTQYF. J is TRBJ2-3 and V is TRBV4-2; D is possibly TRBD2 (5 bases). Germline V gene sequence: CDR1 LGHNA, CDR2 YNFKEQ. Trimming pared 1 base from V and 4 bases from J, leaving 18 bases between. The CDR3 consists of 17 residues.